This is a list of T cell receptor beta chains from one sample in a study of blood T cell dynamics during melanoma immunotherapy. The repertoire was sequenced with immunoSEQ multiplex PCR; TCRdb's copy has only in-frame clones and lacks some. The top ten hold approximately 10% of the sample, which has 25,000 to 30,000 clones, approximately 80% seen once. Sequencing was performed on blood, taken from a patient treated with checkpoint blockade. Receptor source: a human donor with melanoma. Each CDR3 is given with its conserved first and last residue. The D gene is left open where the match is weak.

TRBV5-6 . CASSANYDPGAFF
TRBV9 . CASSSGWGDEQYF
TRBV6-1 . CASRDGVWSGYTF
TRBV7-8 . CASSLGVANEQFF
TRBV12-5 . CASGPPDPGSPFSGTGELFF
TRBV6-5 . CASMEDRETQYF
TRBV4-1 . CASSQATAGVHVLYEQYF
TRBV5-3 TRBD1 CARRNPDRGNSGNTIYF
TRBV5-8 . CASSLGTAFYNEQFF
TRBV4-2 . CASSPSKGSNQPQHF
TRBV9 . CASSVESGAVNEQYF
TRBV27 TRBD2 CASSFRRGSSYEQYF
TRBV7-6 . CASSALTVIPDGYTF
TRBV7-2 . CASSLGHIPVLETQYF
TRBV30 . CAWSPGGLSGYTF
TRBV6-1 . CASSEPGHVNSPLHF
TRBV18 . CASSPPGRADPYEQYF
TRBV29-1 . CSVERSGYGYTF
TRBV7-2 TRBD2 CASSSGLAGGLLQETQYF
TRBV27 . CASRTVGGEQFF
TRBV5-1 . CASSFELRTEAFF
TRBV4-2 TRBD1 CASSLPGQQETQYF
TRBV13 TRBD2 CASSFVREGHGTQYF
TRBV6-1 . CASSELPTRVTYEQYF
TRBV5-5 . CASSFAPRGYGYTF
TRBV5-5 . CASHPVPSDTGELFF
TRBV12-2 . CASRLAQGLDTEAFF
TRBV25-1 TRBD1 CASRDRGADGYTF
TRBV27 . CASSLVASGELFF
TRBV6-1 . CASSTGKGGKNIQYF
TRBV2 TRBD2 CASTLARTREQYF
TRBV30 . CAWENNSPLHF
TRBV7-9 TRBD2 CASSSRIAGGNAGELFF
TRBV10-3 TRBD1 CAISERGGQGQLYNEQFF
TRBV4-1 . CASSLSDILSYEQYF
TRBV9 . CASSVGAGSRGMRGYTF
TRBV7-2 . CASSPDANSIYGYTF
TRBV7-9 . CATLPDYGYTF
TRBV28 TRBD1 CASSPGTGGQETQYF
TRBV28 TRBD2 CASSPRTSGIPDTQYF
TRBV6-1 . CASSEGGSGNTIYF
TRBV2 . CASSDVRWTQYF
TRBV5-6 . CASSFGRAPYGYTF
TRBV19 . CASSVGALGPQHF
TRBV7-9 . CASSPPRDHYGYTF
TRBV19 . CASSIAGVETDTQYF
TRBV6-6 TRBD1 CASSPGQIHNEQFF
TRBV11-2 . CASSLGTWFGNTIYF
TRBV7-9 TRBD1 CASSTGTVNEKLFF
TRBV11-3 TRBD1 CASSSDRFNEQFF
TRBV5-8 . CASSWDRRGEKLFF